This entry lists 9 T cell receptor beta chains sequenced from one sample in a study of Ad26.COV2.S vaccination and SARS-CoV-2 variants. TCRdb's copy holds only in-frame clones and misses some; the assay was immunoSEQ multiplex PCR. The table shows about 350,000 clones, with 92% occurring only once. The source material was peripheral blood, sampled after recovery from COVID-19. All receptors derive from a human donor who had recovered from COVID-19.

This chain connects TRBV19 to TRBJ1-1, with D unresolved. The CDR3 runs 14 residues. In germline, CDR1 is LNHDA, CDR2 SQIVND (reference sequence). V gave up 5 bases and J gave up 11 bases, with 21 bases separating them. The CDR3 reads CASSEGVGFREAFF. The CDR3 nucleotides are TGTGCCAGTAGTGAAGGCGTGGGTTTTCGTGAGGCTTTCTTT.

The rearrangement joins TRBV2 to TRBJ2-1; 14 bases align to TRBD2. J was trimmed by 7 bases and V by 6 bases; bases with no gene match: 8. The CDR3 is 16 residues long. Germline V gene sequence: CDR1 SNHLY, CDR2 FYNNEI. CDR3 DNA sequence: TGTGCCAGCAGGCCCTTGGGGACTAGCGGGGGTAATGAGCAGTTCTTC. As protein: CASRPLGTSGGNEQFF. Full variable domain (missing parts from reference TRBV2 and TRBJ2-1): EPEVTQTPSHQVTQMGQEVILRCVPISNHLYFYWYRQILGQKVEFLVSFYNNEISEKSEIFDDQFSVERPDGSNFTLKIRSTKLEDSAMYFCASRPLGTSGGNEQFFGPGTRLTVL.

The chain joins TRBV6-1 to TRBJ1-5; D is unclear. CDR3 size: 14 residues. Germline V CDR1 and CDR2: MNHNS, SASEGT. Between the trimmed V and J ends, which lost 3 bases and 3 bases, there was a span of 9 bases. The DNA of the CDR3 is TGTGCCAGCAGTGAGGTCCACTTCAATCAGCCCCAGCATTTT. This sequence encodes CASSEVHFNQPQHF.

The genes are TRBV6-5 and TRBJ2-1, with a possible D match to TRBD1 (5 bases). V dropped 8 bases and J dropped 0 bases, with 8 bases sitting between them. The V gene's germline CDR1 is MNHEY and CDR2 SVGAGI. The CDR3 loop spans 13 amino acids. The CDR3 DNA reads TGTGCCAGCGGGGCCATCTCCTACAATGAGCAGTTCTTC. Translation: CASGAISYNEQFF.

The chain recombines TRBV6-5 with TRBJ1-1, with 8 positions matching TRBD1. Germline CDR1 MNHEY, CDR2 SVGAGI. The V and J ends lost 7 bases and 4 bases, in that order; junction bases with no gene match: 8. CDR3 length equals 14 residues. This CDR3 is CASKSRTGPTEAFF. CDR3 nucleotides: TGTGCCAGCAAAAGTCGGACAGGGCCCACTGAAGCTTTCTTT.

The chain uses TRBV9 and TRBJ2-7; TRBD1 is a possible D gene (5 bases). Germline V gene sequence: CDR1 SGDLS, CDR2 YYNGEE. The CDR3 contains 16 residues. The V end was cut by 0 bases, the J end by 3 bases, with 16 bases between. CDR3 sequence (DNA): TGTGCCAGCAGCGTAGATGGCGAAAACAGGTACTACGAGCAGTACTTC. Its protein is CASSVDGENRYYEQYF.

The V call is TRBV6-5, the J call TRBJ1-5; TRBD1 matches at 7 bases. The germline V gene has CDR1 MNHEY and CDR2 SVGAGI. With 6 bases clipped from V and 0 bases from J, the junction kept 5 bases outside the gene matches. This CDR3 region has 15 residues. CDR3 nucleotide sequence: TGTGCCAGCAGAGAGGGACAGCATAGCAATCAGCCCCAGCATTTT. Its translation is CASREGQHSNQPQHF.

The gene calls are TRBV9 and TRBJ2-5, with 8 nucleotides matching TRBD1. This CDR3 contains 14 residues. CDR1 is SGDLS and CDR2 is YYNGEE in the germline V gene. V lost 4 bases, J lost 1 base, and 3 bases stayed unmatched. The CDR3 spells CASSYTGGQETQYF. In nucleotides, the CDR3 is TGTGCCAGCAGCTATACAGGGGGCCAAGAGACCCAGTACTTC.

V is TRBV4-2 and J is TRBJ2-7, with 14 bases that match TRBD2. Per germline, CDR1 LGHNA and CDR2 YNFKEQ. This CDR3 is 18 amino acids long. The V segment lost 4 bases and the J segment 3 bases; nucleotides outside the gene matches: 11. The CDR3 DNA sequence: TGTGCCAGCAGCCTAACTCCGGGACTAGCGGGAGAACTCTACGAGCAGTACTTC. Protein product: CASSLTPGLAGELYEQYF.